This TCR beta chain stems from a study of long-term antiretroviral therapy in people with HIV. Looked up from germline, CDR1 is SEHNR and CDR2 is FQNEAQ (reference sequence). The V segment lost 5 bases and the J segment 14 bases; nucleotides outside the gene matches: 18. CDR3 length: 16 amino acids. Version v3.0 of the immunoSEQ assay ran at survey level. TCRdb keeps only in-frame clones here, not all; method: immunoSEQ multiplex PCR. The sample holds about 21,000 clones, approximately 77% seen once. Sample: unsorted PBMCs, taken at the start of antiretroviral therapy. This clonotype was obtained from a man aged 50 to 59 with HIV. The rearrangement joins TRBV7-9 to TRBJ1-4; 9 bases align to TRBD1. The DNA of the CDR3 is TGTGCCAGCAGCCGCACCCCGGGACAGGGCGGGGTTGGGCTGTTTTTT. This encodes CASSRTPGQGGVGLFF.